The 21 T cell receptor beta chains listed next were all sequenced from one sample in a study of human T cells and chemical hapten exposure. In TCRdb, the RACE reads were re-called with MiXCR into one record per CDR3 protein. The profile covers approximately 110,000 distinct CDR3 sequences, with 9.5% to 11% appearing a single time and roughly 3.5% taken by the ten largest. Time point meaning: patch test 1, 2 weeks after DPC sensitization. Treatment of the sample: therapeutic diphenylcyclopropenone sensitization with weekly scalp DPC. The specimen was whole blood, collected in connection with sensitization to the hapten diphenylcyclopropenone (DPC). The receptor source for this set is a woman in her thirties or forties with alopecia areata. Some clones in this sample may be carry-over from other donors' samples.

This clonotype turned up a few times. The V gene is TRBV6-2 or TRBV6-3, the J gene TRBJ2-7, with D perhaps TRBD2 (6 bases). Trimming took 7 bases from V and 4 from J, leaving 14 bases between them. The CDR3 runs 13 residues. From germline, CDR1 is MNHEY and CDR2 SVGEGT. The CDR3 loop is CASTLSSGYEQYF. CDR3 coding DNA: TGTGCCAGCACCCTGTCGAGCGGGTACGAGCAGTACTTC.

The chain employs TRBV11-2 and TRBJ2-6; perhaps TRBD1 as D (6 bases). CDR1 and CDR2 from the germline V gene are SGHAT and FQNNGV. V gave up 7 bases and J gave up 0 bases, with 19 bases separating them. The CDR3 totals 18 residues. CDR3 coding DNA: TGTGCCAGCACCCTCGGATACAGGGCTGTCTCTGGGGCCAACGTCCTGACTTTC. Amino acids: CASTLGYRAVSGANVLTF.

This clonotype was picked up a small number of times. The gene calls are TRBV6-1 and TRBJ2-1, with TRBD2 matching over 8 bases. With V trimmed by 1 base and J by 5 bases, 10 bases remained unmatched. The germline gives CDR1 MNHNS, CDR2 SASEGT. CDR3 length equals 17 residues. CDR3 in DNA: TGTGCCAGCAGTGAAGTCAGTTGGGGGACTAGTAACAATGAGCAGTTCTTC. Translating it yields CASSEVSWGTSNNEQFF.

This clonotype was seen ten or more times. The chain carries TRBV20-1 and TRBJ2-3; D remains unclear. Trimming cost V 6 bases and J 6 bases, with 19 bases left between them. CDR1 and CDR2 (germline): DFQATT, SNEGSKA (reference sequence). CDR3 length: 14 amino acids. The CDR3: CSAMDQTPADTQYF. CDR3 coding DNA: TGCAGTGCGATGGACCAGACGCCGGCCGATACGCAGTATTTT.

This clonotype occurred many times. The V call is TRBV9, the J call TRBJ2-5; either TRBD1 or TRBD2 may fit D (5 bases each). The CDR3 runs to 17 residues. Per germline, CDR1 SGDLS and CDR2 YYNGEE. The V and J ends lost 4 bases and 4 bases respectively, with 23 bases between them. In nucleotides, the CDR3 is TGTGCCAGCAGCCTCGATCCTGGGGGTCGGGGTCGAGAGACCCAGTACTTC. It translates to CASSLDPGGRGRETQYF.

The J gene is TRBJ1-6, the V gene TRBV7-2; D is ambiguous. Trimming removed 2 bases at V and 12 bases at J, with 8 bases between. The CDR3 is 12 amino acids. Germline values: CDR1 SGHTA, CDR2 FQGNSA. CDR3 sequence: CASSLKGVPLHF. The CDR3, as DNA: TGTGCCAGCAGCTTAAAGGGAGTACCCCTCCACTTT.

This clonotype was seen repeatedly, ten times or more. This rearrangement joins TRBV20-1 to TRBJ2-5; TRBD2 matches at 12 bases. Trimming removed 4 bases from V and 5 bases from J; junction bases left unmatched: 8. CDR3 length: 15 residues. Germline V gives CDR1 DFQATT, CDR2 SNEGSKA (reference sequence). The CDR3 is CSATPTSGSQETQYF. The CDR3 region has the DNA TGCAGTGCTACCCCGACTAGCGGGAGCCAGGAGACCCAGTACTTC.

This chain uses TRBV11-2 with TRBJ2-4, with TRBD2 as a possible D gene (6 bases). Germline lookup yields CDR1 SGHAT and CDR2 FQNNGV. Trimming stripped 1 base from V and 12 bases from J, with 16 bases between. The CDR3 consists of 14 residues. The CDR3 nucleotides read TGTGCCAGCAGCTTAGGGCCCCTAGCGACCACTCAGTACTTC. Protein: CASSLGPLATTQYF.

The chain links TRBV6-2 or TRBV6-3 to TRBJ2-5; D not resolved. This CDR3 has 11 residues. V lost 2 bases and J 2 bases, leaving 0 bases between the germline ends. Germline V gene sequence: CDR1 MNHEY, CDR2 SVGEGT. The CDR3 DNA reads TGTGCCAGCAGTTACCAAGAGACCCAGTACTTC. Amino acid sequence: CASSYQETQYF.

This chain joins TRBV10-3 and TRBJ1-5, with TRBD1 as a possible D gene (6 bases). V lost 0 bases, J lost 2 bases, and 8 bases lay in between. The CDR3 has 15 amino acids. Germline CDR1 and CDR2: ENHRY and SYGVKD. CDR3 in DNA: TGTGCCATCAGTGAGTCAGGGGGGGGCAATCAGCCCCAGCATTTT. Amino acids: CAISESGGGNQPQHF.

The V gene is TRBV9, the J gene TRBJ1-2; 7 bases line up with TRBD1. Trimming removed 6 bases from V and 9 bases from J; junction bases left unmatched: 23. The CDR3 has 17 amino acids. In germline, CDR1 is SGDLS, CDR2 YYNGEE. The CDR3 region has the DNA TGTGCCAGCAACAATCCCTCACAGGGGCCGATAGGGGAAAGCTACACCTTC. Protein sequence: CASNNPSQGPIGESYTF.

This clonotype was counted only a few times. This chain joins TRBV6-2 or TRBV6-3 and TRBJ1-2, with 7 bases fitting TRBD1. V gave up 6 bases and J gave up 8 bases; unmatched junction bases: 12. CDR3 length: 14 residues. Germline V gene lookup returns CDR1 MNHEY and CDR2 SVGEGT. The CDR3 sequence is CASRSPGQTSGYTF. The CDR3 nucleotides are TGTGCCAGCAGATCGCCGGGACAGACAAGCGGCTACACCTTC.

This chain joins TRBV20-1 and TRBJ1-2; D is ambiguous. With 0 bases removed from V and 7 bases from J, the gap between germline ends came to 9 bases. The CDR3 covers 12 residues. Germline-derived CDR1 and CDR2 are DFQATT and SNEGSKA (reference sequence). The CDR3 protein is CSARDLGGGYTF. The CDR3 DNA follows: TGCAGTGCTAGAGATTTAGGTGGTGGCTACACCTTC.

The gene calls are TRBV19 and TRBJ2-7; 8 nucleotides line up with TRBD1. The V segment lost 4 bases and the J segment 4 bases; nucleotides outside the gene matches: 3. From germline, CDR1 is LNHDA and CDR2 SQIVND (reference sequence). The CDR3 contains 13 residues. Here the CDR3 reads CASSNQGAYEQYF. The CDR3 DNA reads TGTGCCAGTAGTAACCAGGGGGCGTACGAGCAGTACTTC.

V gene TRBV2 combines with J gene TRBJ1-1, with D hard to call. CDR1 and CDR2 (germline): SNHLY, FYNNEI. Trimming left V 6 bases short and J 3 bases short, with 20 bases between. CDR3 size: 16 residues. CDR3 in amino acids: CASRPTDVGIYTEAFF. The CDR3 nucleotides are TGTGCCAGCAGACCGACGGACGTTGGAATTTACACTGAAGCTTTCTTT.

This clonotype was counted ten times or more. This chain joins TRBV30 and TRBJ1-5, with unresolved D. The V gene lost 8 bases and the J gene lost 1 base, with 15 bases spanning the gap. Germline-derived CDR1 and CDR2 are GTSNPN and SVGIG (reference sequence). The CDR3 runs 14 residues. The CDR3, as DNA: TGTGCCATGGGCACCAAGAGGAGCAATCAGCCCCAGCATTTT. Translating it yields CAMGTKRSNQPQHF.

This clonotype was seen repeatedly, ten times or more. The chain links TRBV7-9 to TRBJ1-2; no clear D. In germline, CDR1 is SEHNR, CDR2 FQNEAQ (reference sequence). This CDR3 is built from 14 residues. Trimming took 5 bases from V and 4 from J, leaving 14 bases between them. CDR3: CASSRGAVSYGYTF. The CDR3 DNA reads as TGTGCCAGCAGCCGAGGTGCAGTCTCCTATGGCTACACCTTC.

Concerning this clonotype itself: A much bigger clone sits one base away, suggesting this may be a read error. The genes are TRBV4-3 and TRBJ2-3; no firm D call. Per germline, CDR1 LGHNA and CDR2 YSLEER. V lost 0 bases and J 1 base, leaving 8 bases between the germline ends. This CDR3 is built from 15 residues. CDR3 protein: CASSQDVVGTDTQYF. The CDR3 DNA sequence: TGCGCCAGCAGCCAAGATGTCGTGGGCACAGATACGCAGTATTTT.

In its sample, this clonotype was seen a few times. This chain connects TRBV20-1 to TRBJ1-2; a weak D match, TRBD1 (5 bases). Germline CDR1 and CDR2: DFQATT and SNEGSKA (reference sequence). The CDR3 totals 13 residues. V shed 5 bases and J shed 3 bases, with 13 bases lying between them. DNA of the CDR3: TGCAGTGCTTGGGTCCGGGGGGACTATGGCTACACCTTC. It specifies CSAWVRGDYGYTF.

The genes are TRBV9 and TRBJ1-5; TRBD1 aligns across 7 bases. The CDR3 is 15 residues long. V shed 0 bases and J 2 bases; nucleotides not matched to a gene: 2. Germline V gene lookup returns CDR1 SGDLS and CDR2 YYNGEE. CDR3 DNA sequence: TGTGCCAGCAGCGTAGGGCAGGGGGGCAATCAGCCCCAGCATTTT. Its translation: CASSVGQGGNQPQHF.

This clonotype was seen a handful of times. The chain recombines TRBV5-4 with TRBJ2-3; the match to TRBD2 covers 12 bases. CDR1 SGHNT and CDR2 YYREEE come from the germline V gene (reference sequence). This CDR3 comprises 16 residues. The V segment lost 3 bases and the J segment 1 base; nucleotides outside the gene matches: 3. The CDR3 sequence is CASSSTSGSGTDTQYF. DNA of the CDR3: TGTGCCAGCAGCTCGACTAGCGGGAGCGGCACAGATACGCAGTATTTT.